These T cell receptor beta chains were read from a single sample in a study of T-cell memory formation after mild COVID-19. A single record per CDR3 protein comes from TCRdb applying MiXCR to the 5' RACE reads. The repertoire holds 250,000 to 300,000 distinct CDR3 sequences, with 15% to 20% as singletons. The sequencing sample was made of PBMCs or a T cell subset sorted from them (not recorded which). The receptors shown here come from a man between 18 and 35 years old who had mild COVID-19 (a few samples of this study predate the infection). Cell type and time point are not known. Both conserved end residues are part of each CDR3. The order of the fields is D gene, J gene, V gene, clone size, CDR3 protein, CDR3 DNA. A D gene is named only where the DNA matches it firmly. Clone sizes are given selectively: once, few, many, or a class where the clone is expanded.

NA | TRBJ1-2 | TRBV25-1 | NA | CASSDLGGAYHGYTF | TGTGCCAGCAGTGACCTTGGGGGGGCGTATCATGGCTACACCTTC
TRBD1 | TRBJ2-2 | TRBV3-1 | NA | CASRTGTGGAGAGELFF | TGTGCCAGCAGAACCGGGACAGGGGGCGCTGGGGCCGGGGAGCTGTTTTTT
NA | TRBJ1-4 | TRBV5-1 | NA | CASSPMTPRADEKLFF | TGCGCCAGCAGCCCCATGACTCCCCGGGCGGATGAAAAACTGTTTTTT
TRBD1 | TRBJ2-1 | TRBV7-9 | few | CASRQTGQGGNEQFF | TGTGCCAGCAGACAAACGGGACAGGGAGGGAATGAGCAGTTCTTC
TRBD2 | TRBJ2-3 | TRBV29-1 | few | CSVELAGASDTQYF | TGCAGCGTTGAACTAGCGGGGGCGAGTGATACGCAGTATTTT
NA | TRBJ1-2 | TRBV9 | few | CASSPERGDGYTF | TGTGCCAGCAGCCCCGAGAGGGGGGATGGCTACACCTTC
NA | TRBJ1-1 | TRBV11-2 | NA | CASRFTGGMNTEAFF | TGTGCCAGCAGATTTACGGGGGGTATGAACACTGAAGCTTTCTTT
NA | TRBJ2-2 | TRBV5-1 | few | CASSAVRAGRNTGELFF | TGCGCCAGCAGCGCAGTCCGCGCGGGGAGAAACACCGGGGAGCTGTTTTTT
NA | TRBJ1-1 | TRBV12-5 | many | CASGLARGEDTEAFF | TGTGCTAGTGGTTTGGCCCGGGGGGAAGACACTGAAGCTTTCTTT
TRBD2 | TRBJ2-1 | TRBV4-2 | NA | CASSQASGGPLNEQFF | TGTGCCAGCAGCCAGGCAAGCGGGGGGCCTCTCAATGAGCAGTTCTTC
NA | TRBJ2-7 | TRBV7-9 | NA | CARSPSAASSYEQYF | TGTGCCAGAAGCCCTAGCGCGGCGAGCTCCTACGAGCAGTACTTC
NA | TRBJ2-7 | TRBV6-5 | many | CASRERRGEQYF | TGTGCCAGCAGGGAGCGGCGGGGCGAGCAGTACTTC
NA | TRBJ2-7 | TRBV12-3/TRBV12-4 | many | CASSFDRNYEQYF | TGTGCCAGCAGTTTCGACAGGAACTACGAGCAGTACTTC
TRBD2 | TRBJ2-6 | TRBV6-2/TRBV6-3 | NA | CASMVAGGVSGANVLTF | TGTGCCAGCATGGTAGCGGGGGGTGTATCTGGGGCCAACGTCCTGACTTTC
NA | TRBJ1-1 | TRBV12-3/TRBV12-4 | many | CASSLDAGLNTEAFF | TGTGCCAGCAGTTTAGACGCGGGGCTGAACACTGAAGCTTTCTTT
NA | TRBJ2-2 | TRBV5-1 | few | CASSLAGRTGELFF | TGCGCCAGCAGCTTGGCGGGCCGCACCGGGGAGCTGTTTTTT
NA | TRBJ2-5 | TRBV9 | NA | CDSSVRGDPQETQYF | TGTGACAGCAGCGTAAGAGGGGACCCCCAAGAGACCCAGTACTTC
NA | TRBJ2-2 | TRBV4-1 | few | CASSQERPANTGELFF | TGCGCCAGCAGCCAGGAGAGACCCGCGAACACCGGGGAGCTGTTTTTT
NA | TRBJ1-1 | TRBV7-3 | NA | CASSLGGGWTEAFF | TGTGCCAGCAGCTTAGGAGGGGGTTGGACTGAAGCTTTCTTT
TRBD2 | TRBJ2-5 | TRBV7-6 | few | CASSRAAGETQYF | TGTGCCAGCAGCCGAGCAGCGGGGGAGACCCAGTACTTC
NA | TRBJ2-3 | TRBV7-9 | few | CASSLTRVSLTDTQYF | TGTGCCAGCAGCTTAACCAGGGTATCGCTCACAGATACGCAGTATTTT
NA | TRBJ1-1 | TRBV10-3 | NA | CAMKSTGPNTEAFF | TGTGCCATGAAATCGACTGGCCCAAACACTGAAGCTTTCTTT
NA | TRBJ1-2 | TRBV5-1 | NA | CASSGGGQSNYGYTF | TGCGCCAGCAGCGGAGGTGGACAGAGTAACTATGGCTACACCTTC
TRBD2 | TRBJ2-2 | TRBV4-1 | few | CASSPDGLASYTGELFF | TGCGCCAGCAGCCCGGACGGACTAGCGTCTTACACCGGGGAGCTGTTTTTT
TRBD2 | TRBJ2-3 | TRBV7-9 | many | CASSSATSGGADTQYF | TGTGCCAGCAGCTCCGCAACTAGCGGGGGGGCAGATACGCAGTATTTT
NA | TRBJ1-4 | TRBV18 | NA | CASSQSSTNEKLFF | TGTGCCAGCTCACAAAGCTCAACTAATGAAAAACTGTTTTTT
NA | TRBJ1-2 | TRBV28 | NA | CASSYGQEARIYGYTF | TGTGCCAGCAGTTACGGCCAAGAAGCGCGTATCTATGGCTACACCTTC
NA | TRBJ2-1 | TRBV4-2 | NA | CASGEMAYNEQFF | TGTGCCAGCGGCGAGATGGCCTACAATGAGCAGTTCTTC
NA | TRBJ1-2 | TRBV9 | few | CASSVGGGGYTF | TGTGCCAGCAGCGTAGGAGGAGGTGGCTACACCTTC
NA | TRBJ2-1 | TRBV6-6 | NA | CASSYSTYNEQFF | TGTGCCAGCAGTTACTCGACGTACAATGAGCAGTTCTTC
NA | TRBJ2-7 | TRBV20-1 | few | CSARARQSSYEQYF | TGCAGTGCTAGAGCCCGACAGAGCTCCTACGAGCAGTACTTC
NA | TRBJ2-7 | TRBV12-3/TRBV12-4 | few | CASSTRTVGYEQYF | TGTGCCAGCAGTACTAGGACAGTAGGCTACGAGCAGTACTTC
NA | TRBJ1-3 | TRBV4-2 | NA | CASSQEAGGGNTIYF | TGTGCCAGCAGCCAAGAGGCTGGAGGTGGAAACACCATATATTTT
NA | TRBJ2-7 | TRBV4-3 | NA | CASSSEGGYEQYF | TGCGCCAGCAGCTCGGAGGGGGGCTACGAGCAGTACTTC
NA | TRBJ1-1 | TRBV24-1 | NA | CATSVIDTNTEAFF | TGTGCCACCAGTGTTATTGACACGAACACTGAAGCTTTCTTT
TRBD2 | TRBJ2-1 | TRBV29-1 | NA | CSVASGGQQFF | TGCAGCGTTGCTAGCGGGGGCCAGCAGTTCTTC
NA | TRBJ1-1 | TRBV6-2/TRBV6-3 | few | CASSLDSTGGYTEAFF | TGTGCCAGCAGCTTAGACTCCACCGGAGGGTACACTGAAGCTTTCTTT
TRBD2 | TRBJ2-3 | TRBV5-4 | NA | CASSGGAGGTDTQYF | TGTGCCAGCAGCGGGGGAGCGGGGGGAACAGATACGCAGTATTTT
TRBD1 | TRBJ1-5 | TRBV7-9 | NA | CASSEGGTGVAQPQHF | TGTGCCAGCAGTGAAGGGGGGACAGGGGTAGCTCAGCCCCAGCATTTT
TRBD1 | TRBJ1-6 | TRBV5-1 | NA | CASSQASGGSSPLHF | TGCGCCAGCAGCCAGGCGTCAGGGGGCTCTTCACCCCTCCACTTT